This T cell receptor beta chain emerged from a study of cytomegalovirus exposure and HLA in healthy donors. Sequencing was performed with immunoSEQ multiplex PCR; in TCRdb, only in-frame clones are kept and a portion is missing. The sample consists of about 110,000 clones, over 85% of them appearing once. Of note for this clone: The antigen remains undetermined.

Notes on the study in general: As confirmed in vitro, a few CMV-associated chains were specific for CMV antigens.

Germline CDR1 is GTSNPN and CDR2 is SVGIG (reference sequence). V was clipped by 3 bases and J by 4 bases, with 12 bases between them. The CDR3 has 13 amino acids. This chain connects TRBV30 to TRBJ2-5; D is unresolved. This TCR came from a woman in her late teens or twenties in good health and CMV-seronegative. Specimen: PBMCs. The CDR3, as DNA: TGTGCCTGGAGCCCCGATCGGGTAGAGACCCAGTACTTC. As protein: CAWSPDRVETQYF.